The 15 T cell receptor beta chains below come from one sample, sequenced in a study of CD8 T cells in Susac syndrome. It was with random hexamers that about 0.45 to 1 ug RNA was reverse transcribed. Each CDR3 protein gets one entry after TCRdb re-called the immunoSEQ multiplex PCR reads with MiXCR. The repertoire includes around 110,000 distinct CDR3 sequences, over 95% of them detected once, and less than 0.15% sits in the top ten. The sequencing sample was made of CD4+ T cells from PBMCs. The receptors derive from a human donor with Susac syndrome.

J is TRBJ2-6 and V is TRBV11-2; D remains ambiguous. Germline values: CDR1 SGHAT, CDR2 FQNNGV. The CDR3 is 16 amino acids. V dropped 1 base and J dropped 0 bases, with 7 bases sitting between them. CDR3 in DNA: TGTGCCAGCAGCTTAGTTCCAGGCTCTGGGGCCAACGTCCTGACTTTC. Residues: CASSLVPGSGANVLTF.

The CDR3 DNA sequence: TGTGCCAGCAGCTTACAGGTGGACTATGGCTACACCTTC. Translated: CASSLQVDYGYTF. The chain uses TRBV11-2 and TRBJ1-2; D gene unclear. V lost 2 bases to trimming and J lost 3 bases, with 7 bases between them. This CDR3 is 13 amino acids long. The germline gives CDR1 SGHAT, CDR2 FQNNGV. Full variable domain (outside the CDR3, taken from reference TRBV11-2 and TRBJ1-2): EAGVAQSPRYKIIEKRQSVAFWCNPISGHATLYWYQQILGQGPKLLIQFQNNGVVDDSQLPKDRFSAERLKGVDSTLKIQPAKLEDSAVYLCASSLQVDYGYTFGSGTRLTVV.

This chain links TRBV5-6 with TRBJ2-5; 8 nucleotides align to TRBD1. Trimming at V came to 6 bases and at J to 2 bases, leaving 6 bases not matched to a gene. The germline V gene encodes CDR1 SGHDT and CDR2 YYEEEE. The CDR3 totals 14 residues. This chain's CDR3 is CASMVGTGQETQYF. The CDR3 nucleotides are TGTGCCAGCATGGTCGGGACAGGTCAAGAGACCCAGTACTTC.

The V call is TRBV5-4, the J call TRBJ2-7; 12 nucleotides align to TRBD2. The CDR3 spans 15 residues. The junction had 5 bases not matched to a gene; V was cut back by 3 bases and J by 4 bases. The V gene's germline CDR1 is SGHNT and CDR2 YYREEE (reference sequence). The CDR3 sequence is CASSYLAGGPYEQYF. The CDR3 nucleotides read TGTGCCAGCAGCTACCTAGCGGGAGGGCCTTACGAGCAGTACTTC.

The V call is TRBV2, the J call TRBJ2-1; tentatively, D is TRBD2 (6 bases). V dropped 0 bases and J dropped 8 bases, with 20 bases sitting between them. The CDR3 is 17 residues long. Germline CDR1 reads SNHLY; CDR2 reads FYNNEI. The CDR3 here is CASSEALGDRWEDEQFF. Written as DNA, the CDR3 is TGTGCCAGCAGTGAAGCACTGGGGGACCGCTGGGAGGATGAGCAGTTCTTC.

The V call is TRBV7-2, the J call TRBJ2-1; D remains ambiguous. The CDR3 consists of 12 residues. CDR1 is SGHTA, CDR2 FQGNSA, per germline. V lost 5 bases and J lost 10, with 12 bases in between. CDR3 coding DNA: TGTGCCAGCAGCCCAGCAAGGCTCGAGCAGTTCTTC. Translation gives CASSPARLEQFF.

The chain combines TRBV3-1 with TRBJ2-5, with a tentative D call TRBD1 (6 bases). Germline loops: CDR1 LGHDT, CDR2 YNNKEL (reference sequence). The V gene lost 6 bases and the J gene lost 5 bases, with 19 bases spanning the gap. The CDR3 spans 15 residues. The CDR3 loop is CASRFTGTAGETQYF. The CDR3 DNA sequence: TGTGCCAGCAGATTTACAGGGACGGCCGGCGAGACCCAGTACTTC.

V and J are TRBV28 and TRBJ2-7; D is possibly TRBD2 (6 bases). The germline gives CDR1 MDHEN, CDR2 SYDVKM. Deletions cut 6 bases from V and 3 bases from J, with 15 bases between. The CDR3 covers 14 residues. The CDR3 nucleotides read TGTGCCAGCAGCCCCGAACGGGGGATCTACGAGCAGTACTTC. Encoded protein: CASSPERGIYEQYF.

The rearrangement joins TRBV20-1 to TRBJ2-5, with 12 bases that match TRBD2. V gave up 2 bases and J gave up 5 bases; unmatched junction bases: 9. CDR3 length: 16 residues. Germline V lookup: CDR1 DFQATT, CDR2 SNEGSKA (reference sequence). CDR3 coding DNA: TGCAGTGCTAGACGCTCTAGCGGGAGGGCGGGGGAGACCCAGTACTTC. Its translation is CSARRSSGRAGETQYF.

In this sample, this clonotype turned up a few times. CDR3 coding DNA: TGTGCCAGCAGCTTAGGGTTAGCGGGGGGCCAAGAGACCCAGTACTTC. The encoded protein is CASSLGLAGGQETQYF. The chain links TRBV7-2 to TRBJ2-5, with TRBD2 matching over 10 bases. The CDR3 runs to 16 residues. J lost 1 base, V lost 1 base, and 3 bases had no gene match. From germline, CDR1 is SGHTA and CDR2 FQGNSA.

The rearrangement joins TRBV14 to TRBJ2-5, with D perhaps TRBD1 or TRBD2 (5 bases each). The CDR3 totals 16 residues. Germline loops: CDR1 SGHDN, CDR2 FVKESK. Trimming shortened V by 1 base and J by 1 base, and 13 bases separated the two germline ends. Here the CDR3 DNA reads TGTGCCAGCAGCCAAGGAGCCGGGACGTTCCAAGAGACCCAGTACTTC. Translation: CASSQGAGTFQETQYF.

The count of this clonotype is one. J is TRBJ2-1 and V is TRBV20-1; D is possibly TRBD2 (6 bases). With 6 bases removed from V and 1 base from J, the gap between germline ends came to 19 bases. CDR1 is DFQATT and CDR2 is SNEGSKA in the germline V gene (reference sequence). The CDR3 extends over 16 amino acids. In DNA, the CDR3 is TGCAGTGCGCAAGCCTTCCGGGACTCATCCTACAATGAGCAGTTCTTC. This translates into CSAQAFRDSSYNEQFF.

The V and J genes are TRBV9 and TRBJ2-7, with 8 nucleotides matching TRBD2. Germline CDR1 SGDLS, CDR2 YYNGEE. Germline trimming cut 4 bases from V and 2 bases from J; bases unmatched to any gene: 8. The CDR3 is made up of 15 amino acids. CDR3 DNA: TGTGCCAGCAGCCCAAGGGCGGGAGGCCCCTACGAGCAGTACTTC. Amino acid sequence: CASSPRAGGPYEQYF. Drawing the rest from reference TRBV9 and TRBJ2-7, the complete variable domain is DSGVTQTPKHLITATGQRVTLRCSPRSGDLSVYWYQQSLDQGLQFLIQYYNGEERAKGNILERFSAQQFPDLHSELNLSSLELGDSALYFCASSPRAGGPYEQYFGPGTRLTVT.

This chain connects TRBV29-1 to TRBJ2-4; 7 bases are a match to TRBD1. The V segment lost 2 bases and the J segment 3 bases; nucleotides outside the gene matches: 10. Per the germline V gene, CDR1 is SQVTM and CDR2 is ANQGSEA. The CDR3 is 16 amino acids. The CDR3 region has the DNA TGCAGCGTTGAAATGGACAGGCTTGGGGACAAAAACATTCAGTACTTC. Translating it yields CSVEMDRLGDKNIQYF.

The chain employs TRBV10-3 and TRBJ2-5; D remains ambiguous. This CDR3 comprises 11 residues. V lost 6 bases and J lost 5, with 7 bases in between. Germline CDR1 ENHRY, CDR2 SYGVKD. CDR3 loop: CAISQHETQYF. The DNA of the CDR3 is TGTGCCATCAGCCAGCATGAGACCCAGTACTTC.